This TCR beta chain was recorded in a study of blood T cell repertoires in COVID-19. The germline V gene has CDR1 SEHNR and CDR2 FQNEAQ (reference sequence). V gave up 3 bases and J gave up 6 bases; unmatched junction bases: 5. There are 15 residues in the CDR3. TCRdb keeps only in-frame clones here, not all; method: immunoSEQ multiplex PCR. Found here are about 250,000 clones, 65% to 85% of them singletons; the top ten hold 4.5% to 6.5%. Sequenced sample: peripheral blood. The sequence was collected from an elderly man with acute or convalescent COVID-19. The chain carries TRBV7-9 and TRBJ2-2, with TRBD2 matching 9 bases. CDR3 in DNA: TGTGCCAGCAGCTTGGCTAGCGGGATAGCCGGGGAGCTGTTTTTT. Translated: CASSLASGIAGELFF.